The clone carrying this T cell receptor (beta chain) was observed a handful of times. This record belongs to a study of blood T cell repertoires in COVID-19. The repertoire was sequenced with immunoSEQ multiplex PCR; TCRdb's copy has only in-frame clones and lacks some. This sample has hundreds of thousands of clones, with 88% found just once. This CDR3 is 15 amino acids long. V dropped 0 bases and J dropped 5 bases, with 13 bases sitting between them. In germline, CDR1 is LGHDT, CDR2 YNNKEL (reference sequence). The TCR was taken from a woman aged 60-70 years who had recovered from COVID-19. What was sequenced was PBMCs or T cells enriched from blood (not recorded which). J is TRBJ1-2 and V is TRBV3-1 (or the pseudogene TRBV3-2), with D possibly matching TRBD1 (6 bases). CDR3 region: CASSQEGQPYYGYTF. In DNA, the CDR3 is TGTGCCAGCAGCCAAGAAGGACAGCCCTATTATGGCTACACCTTC.